What follows are 25 T cell receptor beta chains derived from one specimen sequenced in a study of blood T cell repertoires in COVID-19. Produced via immunoSEQ multiplex PCR; TCRdb's table is partial and in-frame only. Of under 250,000 clones listed, around 84% are singletons. The sample comprised peripheral blood. These receptors came from a woman aged 40 to 50 who had recovered from COVID-19.

The chain recombines TRBV9 with TRBJ2-7; D uncertain. CDR1 is SGDLS, CDR2 YYNGEE, per germline. The CDR3 totals 13 residues. V lost 2 bases and J 6 bases, leaving 12 bases between the germline ends. CDR3 DNA: TGTGCCAGCAGCGTCCAGCACGGAGCCGAGCAGTACTTC. As protein: CASSVQHGAEQYF.

This rearrangement joins TRBV7-9 to TRBJ1-6, with TRBD1 matching 7 bases. Trimming cost V 5 bases and J 7 bases; bases outside gene matches: 8. The CDR3 contains 15 residues. The germline CDR1 and CDR2 sequences are SEHNR and FQNEAQ (reference sequence). CDR3 coding DNA: TGTGCCAGCAGCATATACAGGGGCCGGAATTCACCCCTCCACTTT. The encoded protein is CASSIYRGRNSPLHF.

CDR3 protein: CASSLVPRAGSTEAFF. The DNA for the CDR3 is TGTGCCAGCAGCTTAGTCCCTAGGGCGGGTTCCACTGAAGCTTTCTTT. V is TRBV7-9 and J is TRBJ1-1; D gene ambiguous. The CDR3 totals 16 residues. CDR1 and CDR2 (germline): SEHNR, FQNEAQ (reference sequence). The V end was cut by 1 base, the J end by 4 bases, with 16 bases between.

This clone turned up a few times. The chain uses TRBV6-6 and TRBJ1-1, with D possibly TRBD1 on 5 matching bases. Germline CDR1 reads MNHNY; CDR2 reads SVGAGI (reference sequence). Trimming took 2 bases from V and 3 from J, leaving 10 bases between them. The CDR3 has 14 amino acids. DNA for the CDR3: TGTGCCAGCAGTTACGCAGGGATAGACACTGAAGCTTTCTTT. Amino acids: CASSYAGIDTEAFF.

The chain has TRBV18 and TRBJ2-7; 9 bases fit TRBD1. The CDR3 spans 15 residues. The germline CDR1 and CDR2 sequences are KGHSH and LQKENI. V lost 1 base to trimming and J lost 6 bases; unmatched junction nucleotides: 7. The CDR3 sequence is CASSPRSGQGSEQYF. The CDR3 DNA reads as TGTGCCAGCTCACCACGCTCGGGACAGGGTAGCGAGCAGTACTTC. Using reference TRBV18 and TRBJ2-7 for the parts outside the CDR3, the full variable domain is NAGVMQNPRHLVRRRGQEARLRCSPMKGHSHVYWYRQLPEEGLKFMVYLQKENIIDESGMPKERFSAEFPKEGPSILRIQQVVRGDSAAYFCASSPRSGQGSEQYFGPGTRLTVT.

V gene TRBV3-1 (or the pseudogene TRBV3-2) combines with J gene TRBJ2-1, with D tentatively TRBD1 (5 bases). CDR1 and CDR2 from the germline V gene are LGHDT and YNNKEL (reference sequence). Trimming took 8 bases from V and 7 from J, leaving 12 bases between them. This CDR3 has 12 amino acids. The CDR3 is CASDHQGNEQFF. In nucleotides, the CDR3 is TGTGCCAGCGACCACCAGGGTAATGAGCAGTTCTTC.

For this clone: The sample holds other DNA sequences that translate to the same CDR3. The chain combines TRBV5-1 with TRBJ2-7; TRBD1 matches at 9 bases. This CDR3 is built from 14 residues. V was pared by 0 bases and J by 2 bases, with 0 bases of the junction left unmatched. In germline, CDR1 is SGHRS, CDR2 YFSETQ. CDR3 loop: CASSLGQGAYEQYF. The CDR3 DNA follows: TGCGCCAGCAGCTTGGGACAGGGGGCCTACGAGCAGTACTTC.

The J gene is TRBJ2-7, the V gene TRBV15, with D possibly TRBD2 on 6 matching bases. Germline CDR1 is LNHNV and CDR2 is YYDKDF (reference sequence). With 1 base removed from V and 7 bases from J, the gap between germline ends came to 17 bases. The CDR3 totals 15 residues. CDR3 DNA sequence: TGTGCCACCAGCAGAGGGGACGGGAGAACTTGGGAGCAGTACTTC. It specifies CATSRGDGRTWEQYF.

This chain joins TRBV5-1 and TRBJ2-1, with 7 bases aligning to TRBD1. CDR1 SGHRS and CDR2 YFSETQ come from the germline V gene. This CDR3 is built from 15 residues. The junction had 13 bases not matched to a gene; V was cut back by 4 bases and J by 9 bases. The CDR3 sequence: CASSLGQRLPGEQFF. CDR3 nucleotide sequence: TGCGCCAGCAGCCTGGGACAGAGACTCCCTGGTGAGCAGTTCTTC.

The rearrangement uses TRBV5-4 and TRBJ2-7; D is unresolved. V was cut by 1 base and J by 3 bases, with 11 bases left in between. The CDR3 is made up of 14 amino acids. In germline, CDR1 is SGHNT, CDR2 YYREEE (reference sequence). CDR3 loop: CASSLSVSNYEQYF. DNA of the CDR3: TGTGCCAGCAGCTTGAGCGTCTCCAACTACGAGCAGTACTTC. The whole variable domain, filled in from reference TRBV5-4 and TRBJ2-7, reads ETGVTQSPTHLIKTRGQQVTLRCSSQSGHNTVSWYQQALGQGPQFIFQYYREEENGRGNFPPRFSGLQFPNYSSELNVNALELDDSALYLCASSLSVSNYEQYFGPGTRLTVT.

This chain uses TRBV16 with TRBJ1-2, with TRBD1 matching 7 bases. The CDR3 runs to 16 residues. Germline-derived CDR1 and CDR2 are KGHSY and FQNENV. The V gene end was trimmed by 0 bases and the J gene end by 4 bases; junction bases not matched to a gene: 8. CDR3 region: CASSQSLSGGGYGYTF. CDR3 DNA sequence: TGTGCCAGCAGCCAATCCCTCTCAGGGGGAGGCTATGGCTACACCTTC.

This sequence joins TRBV29-1 and TRBJ2-2; D unclear. CDR3 length: 13 amino acids. Germline assignment: CDR1 SQVTM and CDR2 ANQGSEA. V lost 5 bases to trimming and J lost 4 bases, with 11 bases between them. In DNA form, the CDR3 reads TGCAGCGTTTCTGACACGCTCACCGGGGAGCTGTTTTTT. Protein product: CSVSDTLTGELFF.

This sequence joins TRBV9 and TRBJ2-5; 9 nucleotides match TRBD2. Germline trimming cut 2 bases from V and 5 bases from J; bases unmatched to any gene: 7. The CDR3 totals 15 residues. CDR1 SGDLS and CDR2 YYNGEE come from the germline V gene. CDR3 region: CASSVRAGGGETQYF. The CDR3 DNA reads as TGTGCCAGCAGCGTTAGAGCGGGGGGAGGCGAGACCCAGTACTTC.

This clone has only a few counts. The V call is TRBV7-6, the J call TRBJ1-1; maybe TRBD1 (5 bases). Looked up from germline, CDR1 is SGHVS and CDR2 is FNYEAQ. V lost 5 bases to trimming and J lost 6 bases, with 13 bases between them. The CDR3 has 13 amino acids. The CDR3 region is CASSRGGFAEAFF. The CDR3 DNA reads as TGTGCCAGCAGCCGCGGGGGGTTTGCTGAAGCTTTCTTT.

V gene TRBV5-1 combines with J gene TRBJ2-1; 9 nucleotides agree with TRBD2. Germline CDR1 and CDR2: SGHRS and YFSETQ. This CDR3 is 16 amino acids long. With 3 bases clipped from V and 8 bases from J, the junction kept 12 bases outside the gene matches. The CDR3 DNA reads TGCGCCAGCAGCTGGGGACTAGCATTACGGGCGGATGAGCAGTTCTTC. As protein: CASSWGLALRADEQFF.

The rearrangement uses TRBV5-8 and TRBJ1-2; unclear D gene. Germline V gives CDR1 SGHTS, CDR2 YDEGEE. The length of the CDR3 is 16 residues. The V end was cut by 0 bases, the J end by 1 base, with 13 bases between. The CDR3 region is CASSLVRSLDNYGYTF. CDR3 DNA sequence: TGTGCCAGCAGCTTGGTCCGGAGTCTTGATAACTATGGCTACACCTTC.

This clone was seen only a few times. The chain carries TRBV10-3 and TRBJ1-1, with TRBD1 matching 10 bases. This CDR3 is 16 amino acids long. Germline V gene sequence: CDR1 ENHRY, CDR2 SYGVKD. Germline trimming cut 2 bases from V and 5 bases from J; bases unmatched to any gene: 8. This CDR3 reads CAISEGQGVRRTEAFF. For the CDR3, the DNA is TGTGCCATCAGTGAGGGACAGGGGGTGAGGAGGACTGAAGCTTTCTTT.

The chain carries TRBV3-1 (or the pseudogene TRBV3-2) and TRBJ2-1, with D tentatively TRBD2 (6 bases). Germline CDR1 LGHDT, CDR2 YNNKEL (reference sequence). With 1 base removed from V and 3 bases from J, the gap between germline ends came to 13 bases. The CDR3 is made up of 16 amino acids. The CDR3 DNA is TGTGCCAGCAGCCAAGGGATTAGCGGCTTCTACAATGAGCAGTTCTTC. It translates to CASSQGISGFYNEQFF.

The chain joins TRBV4-1 to TRBJ1-2, with 7 bases identical to TRBD1. CDR3 length equals 19 residues. V was clipped by 3 bases and J by 4 bases; unmatched bases: 20. Looked up from germline, CDR1 is MGHRA and CDR2 is YSYEKL. CDR3 bases: TGCGCCAGCAGCCATCCGACCCGGGACAGCTTCTTCGAGGCCTATGGCTACACCTTC. Translating gives CASSHPTRDSFFEAYGYTF.

In nucleotides, the CDR3 is TGTGCCAGCAGCCAACAGGAGAACTATGGCTACACCTTC. This translates into CASSQQENYGYTF. V and J are TRBV25-1 and TRBJ1-2; weak D call: TRBD1 (5 bases). The germline V gene has CDR1 MGHDK and CDR2 SYGVNS. This CDR3 is 13 amino acids long. The ends were cut back, 6 bases at V and 2 bases at J, with 10 bases in the middle.

This clone was counted a single time. This sequence joins TRBV27 and TRBJ1-5; TRBD1 is a possible D gene (5 bases). The CDR3 sequence is 16 residues long. CDR1 is MNHEY and CDR2 is SMNVEV in the germline V gene (reference sequence). Between the trimmed V and J ends, which lost 2 bases and 1 base, there was a span of 12 bases. CDR3 amino acids: CASSLVWGESNQPQHF. DNA of the CDR3: TGTGCCAGCAGTTTAGTTTGGGGGGAAAGCAATCAGCCCCAGCATTTT.

The CDR3 spells CASSLSGRSPLHF. CDR3 nucleotide sequence: TGCGCCAGCAGCTTGAGCGGCAGATCACCCCTCCACTTT. The chain uses TRBV5-1 and TRBJ1-6; no clear D. CDR1 SGHRS and CDR2 YFSETQ come from the germline V gene. V was pared by 1 base and J by 10 bases, with 9 bases between. This CDR3 has 13 residues.

V gene TRBV7-6 combines with J gene TRBJ1-5; 7 bases match TRBD1. The CDR3 is 20 amino acids. After removal of 5 bases from V and 2 bases from J, the junction contained 21 bases not matched to a gene. CDR1 and CDR2 (germline): SGHVS, FNYEAQ. The CDR3 region has the DNA TGTGCCAGCAGCCTTTCTTTGGGACAGAGCCCTATTGTCGGCAATCAGCCCCAGCATTTT. It encodes CASSLSLGQSPIVGNQPQHF.

This chain joins TRBV30 and TRBJ1-3; D not certain. CDR1 and CDR2 (germline): GTSNPN, SVGIG (reference sequence). Trimming shortened V by 6 bases and J by 0 bases, and 6 bases separated the two germline ends. The CDR3 is 12 residues long. The chain's CDR3 is CACTSSGNTIYF. Written as DNA, the CDR3 is TGTGCCTGTACAAGCTCTGGAAACACCATATATTTT.

The count of this clone is one. The chain combines TRBV19 with TRBJ1-2; possible D gene TRBD1, 5 bases. The CDR3 is made up of 15 amino acids. Trimming stripped 4 bases from V and 7 bases from J, with 19 bases between. The germline gives CDR1 LNHDA, CDR2 SQIVND (reference sequence). The CDR3, as DNA: TGTGCCAGTAGTACCCGGCCCCAGGGTATTGGTGGCTACACCTTC. Its protein product is CASSTRPQGIGGYTF.